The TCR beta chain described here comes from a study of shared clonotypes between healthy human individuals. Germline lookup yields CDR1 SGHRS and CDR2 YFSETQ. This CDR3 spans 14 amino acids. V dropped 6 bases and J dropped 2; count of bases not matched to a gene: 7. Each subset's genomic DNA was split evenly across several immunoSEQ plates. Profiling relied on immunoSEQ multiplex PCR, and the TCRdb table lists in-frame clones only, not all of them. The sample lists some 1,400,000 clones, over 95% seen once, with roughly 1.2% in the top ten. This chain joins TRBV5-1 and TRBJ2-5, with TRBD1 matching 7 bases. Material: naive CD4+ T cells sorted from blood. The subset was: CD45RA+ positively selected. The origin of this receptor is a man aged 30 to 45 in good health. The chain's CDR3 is CASTDPGQQETQYF. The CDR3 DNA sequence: TGCGCCAGCACCGATCCGGGACAGCAAGAGACCCAGTACTTC.